These 4 T cell receptor beta chains originate from one sample sequenced in a study of T cell clonality in common variable immunodeficiency. The protocol was immunoSEQ multiplex PCR, while the TCRdb copy is restricted to in-frame clones and leaves out a portion. The sample has approximately 58,000 clones, none seen only once. The sequencing sample was made of peripheral blood mononuclear cells. The receptors were sampled from a person aged 18 to 70 in good health.

This clone showed up many times. Read data end 3 residues before the CDR3 end; the end is taken from the germline J gene. This chain uses TRBV5-4 with TRBJ1-2; D uncertain. CDR3 length equals 15 residues. Germline V lookup: CDR1 SGHNT, CDR2 YYREEE (reference sequence). The germline V and J ends were trimmed by 0 bases and 4 bases, with 13 bases remaining between them. CDR3 sequence reads: CASSLERAGGYGYTF. The DNA read from the CDR3 is TGTGCCAGCAGCTTGGAAAGGGCGGGTGGCTATGGC. Together with reference TRBV5-4 and TRBJ1-2, the CDR3 gives the full variable domain: ETGVTQSPTHLIKTRGQQVTLRCSSQSGHNTVSWYQQALGQGPQFIFQYYREEENGRGNFPPRFSGLQFPNYSSELNVNALELDDSALYLCASSLERAGGYGYTFGSGTRLTVV.

There are many counts of this clone. The observed sequence ends 3 residues before the CDR3 terminus, with the missing tail filled in from the germline J gene. The V gene is TRBV6-2 or TRBV6-3, the J gene TRBJ2-7; D is perhaps TRBD2 (5 bases). CDR1 MNHEY and CDR2 SVGEGT come from the germline V gene. Between the trimmed V and J ends, which lost 2 bases and 6 bases, there was a span of 8 bases. CDR3 length: 12 residues. The covered CDR3 bases are TGTGCCAGCAGTTACCCCCGGGGCGAG. Translated, it gives CASSYPRGE. The full-length CDR3 reads as CASSYPRGEQYF.

Many counts were recorded for this clone. The sequence runs out 3 residues before the end of the CDR3; the remainder is reconstructed from the germline J gene. V gene TRBV6-1 combines with J gene TRBJ2-7; 7 bases align to TRBD1. Germline-derived CDR1 and CDR2 are MNHNS and SASEGT. V dropped 2 bases and J dropped 3; count of bases not matched to a gene: 7. The CDR3 is 15 residues long. The CDR3 loop reads CASSESTGLLYEQYF. The CDR3 bases that were read are TGTGCCAGCAGTGAATCGACAGGGCTTCTCTACGAG.

This clone was seen at least ten times. The read finishes 3 residues shy of the CDR3 end, and the germline J gene is used to complete it. The chain employs TRBV6-2 or TRBV6-3 and TRBJ2-5; no definite D call. V was trimmed by 4 bases and J by 5 bases, leaving 14 bases between them. Germline lookup yields CDR1 MNHEY and CDR2 SVGEGT. The CDR3 loop spans 14 amino acids. The CDR3 sequence is CASSSRSVWETQYF. The covered CDR3 bases are TGTGCCAGCAGTTCTAGGTCGGTTTGGGAGACC.